These T cell receptor beta chains were read from a single sample in a study of OX40 agonist ivuxolimab in advanced cancers. Data came from immunoSEQ multiplex PCR; TCRdb stores just in-frame clones and leaves some out. The profile shows approximately 14,000 clones, around 80% of them singletons. This specimen consisted of CD4+ or CD8+ T cells sorted from blood, obtained in a trial of the OX40 agonist ivuxolimab. These receptors came from an adult with an advanced solid tumor such as melanoma, head and neck, liver or kidney cancer. The CDR3 runs from the conserved cysteine through the conserved F or W. A D gene is named only where the DNA matches it firmly. Clone size is given for some rows only: seen once, a few or many times, or a class if the clone is expanded.

CDR3nt	CDR3aa	v_gene	j_gene	abundance	d_gene
TGCAGTGCTTGGACAGCCCAAGAAGCTTTCTTT	CSAWTAQEAFF	TRBV20-1	TRBJ1-1	once	.
TGTGCCAGCAGCTTTGGGGACAGCTATCCCTCTGGAAACACCATATATTTT	CASSFGDSYPSGNTIYF	TRBV11-2	TRBJ1-3	many	TRBD1
TGTGCCAGCAGTCTAGGGTCCGGGGAGCTGTTTTTT	CASSLGSGELFF	TRBV6-4	TRBJ2-2	.	.
TGTGCCAGCAGCACACCGACGGCTTCTAGCACAGATACGCAGTATTTT	CASSTPTASSTDTQYF	TRBV7-9	TRBJ2-3	.	.
TGTGCCTGGACCGGACTGTGGTACACTGAAGCTTTCTTT	CAWTGLWYTEAFF	TRBV30	TRBJ1-1	.	.
TGTGCCAGCAGCTTAGGGGACAGACCTGCATATGGGGCCAACGTCCTGACTTTC	CASSLGDRPAYGANVLTF	TRBV7-9	TRBJ2-6	.	TRBD1
TGTGCCAGCTCACCACCCATGGGGAGCAATCAGCCCCAGCATTTT	CASSPPMGSNQPQHF	TRBV18	TRBJ1-5	.	.
TGTGCCAGCAGCTTAAGCACCGGGGAGCTGTTTTTT	CASSLSTGELFF	TRBV13	TRBJ2-2	.	.
TGTGCCAGCAGCGCCCCGAACCGTGAGACCCAGTACTTC	CASSAPNRETQYF	TRBV9	TRBJ2-5	.	.
TGTGCCATCGGGACAGGGGGCGCTGGCAATGAGCAGTTCTTC	CAIGTGGAGNEQFF	TRBV10-3	TRBJ2-1	.	TRBD1
TGTGCCAGCAGCTTAGGGCTCTCATGGGACTTTTCAGATACGCAGTATTTT	CASSLGLSWDFSDTQYF	TRBV7-2	TRBJ2-3	.	.
TGTGCCAGCAGCGTTTCAGGGTTCACCTACGAGCAGTACTTC	CASSVSGFTYEQYF	TRBV9	TRBJ2-7	few	.
TGTGCCAGCAGTCCATCAAGGACAGGGAGTGGTGGCTACACCTTC	CASSPSRTGSGGYTF	TRBV28	TRBJ1-2	.	TRBD1
TGTGCCAGCAGCTTAACTAGGTTCATGAACACTGAAGCTTTCTTT	CASSLTRFMNTEAFF	TRBV7-2	TRBJ1-1	.	.
TGTGCCAGCAGCGGAGGGACTAGCGGGGGGGCCAGGTCCTACAATGAGCAGTTCTTC	CASSGGTSGGARSYNEQFF	TRBV7-6	TRBJ2-1	few	TRBD2
TGTGCCACCAGCAGAGATCTGGGGCCCGATACGCAGTATTTT	CATSRDLGPDTQYF	TRBV15	TRBJ2-3	.	.
TGTGCCAGCAGCCCCCTGGCTTTCTTT	CASSPLAFF	TRBV9	TRBJ1-1	.	.
TGTGCCAGCAGCGGGGTGAATGAGCAGTTCTTC	CASSGVNEQFF	TRBV14	TRBJ2-1	.	.
TGTGCCAGCCAAGCCCGGGACGACCCTAGGTACGAGCAGTACTTC	CASQARDDPRYEQYF	TRBV19	TRBJ2-7	few	.
TGTGCCAGTAGTATGCTTGAGGAGAACACTGAAGCTTTCTTT	CASSMLEENTEAFF	TRBV19	TRBJ1-1	.	.
TGTGCCAGCAGCTTAGAACAGGGATACACTGAAGCTTTCTTT	CASSLEQGYTEAFF	TRBV7-8	TRBJ1-1	.	.
TGTGCCAGACCAGCGGACCGGAACGGAAACACCATATATTTT	CARPADRNGNTIYF	TRBV2	TRBJ1-3	.	.
TGTGCCAGCAGTTTAAGAGGACAGGTGAATCAGCCCCAGCATTTT	CASSLRGQVNQPQHF	TRBV28	TRBJ1-5	.	TRBD1
TGTGCCACCTCTAGGCTTAGGGAGCTGTTTTTT	CATSRLRELFF	TRBV19	TRBJ2-2	.	.
TGTGCCAGCAGCCTTCCACCGACAGGGGGCGCGACTGGCTACACCTTC	CASSLPPTGGATGYTF	TRBV7-9	TRBJ1-2	.	TRBD1